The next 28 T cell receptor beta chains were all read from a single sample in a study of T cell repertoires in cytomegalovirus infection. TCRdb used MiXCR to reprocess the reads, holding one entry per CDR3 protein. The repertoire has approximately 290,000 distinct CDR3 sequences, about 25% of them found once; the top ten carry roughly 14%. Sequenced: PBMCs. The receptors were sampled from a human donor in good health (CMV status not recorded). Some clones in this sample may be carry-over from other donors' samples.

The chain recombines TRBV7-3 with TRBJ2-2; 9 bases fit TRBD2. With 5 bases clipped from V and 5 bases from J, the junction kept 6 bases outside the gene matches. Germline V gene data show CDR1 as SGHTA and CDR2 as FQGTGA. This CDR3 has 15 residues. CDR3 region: CASSRRGGRTGELFF. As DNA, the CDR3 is TGTGCCAGCAGCCGGCGGGGGGGCCGGACCGGGGAGCTGTTTTTT.

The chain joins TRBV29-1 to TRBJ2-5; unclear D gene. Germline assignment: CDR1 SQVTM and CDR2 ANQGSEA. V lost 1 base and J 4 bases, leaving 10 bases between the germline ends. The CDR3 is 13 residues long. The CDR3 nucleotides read TGCAGCGTTGAAGTTGGGCGTGGAGAGACCCAGTACTTC. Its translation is CSVEVGRGETQYF. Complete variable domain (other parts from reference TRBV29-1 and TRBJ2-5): SAVISQKPSRDICQRGTSLTIQCQVDSQVTMMFWYRQQPGQSLTLIATANQGSEATYESGFVIDKFPISRPNLTFSTLTVSNMSPEDSSIYLCSVEVGRGETQYFGPGTRLLVL.

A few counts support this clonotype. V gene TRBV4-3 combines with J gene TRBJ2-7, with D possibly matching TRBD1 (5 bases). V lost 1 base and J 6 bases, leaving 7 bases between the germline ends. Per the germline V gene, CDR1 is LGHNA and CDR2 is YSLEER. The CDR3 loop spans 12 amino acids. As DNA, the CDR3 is TGCGCCAGCAGCCAAGGGACATCCGAGCAGTACTTC. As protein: CASSQGTSEQYF.

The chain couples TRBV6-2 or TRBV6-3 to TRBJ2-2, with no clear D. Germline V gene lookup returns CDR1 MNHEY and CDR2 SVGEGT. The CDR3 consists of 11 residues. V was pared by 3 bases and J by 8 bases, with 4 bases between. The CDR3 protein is CASSYQGELFF. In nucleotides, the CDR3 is TGTGCCAGCAGTTATCAGGGGGAGCTGTTTTTT.

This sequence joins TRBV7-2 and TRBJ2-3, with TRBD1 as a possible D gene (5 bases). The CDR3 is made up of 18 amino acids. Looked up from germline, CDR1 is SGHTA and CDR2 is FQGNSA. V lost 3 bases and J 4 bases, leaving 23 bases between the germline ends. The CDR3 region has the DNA TGTGCCAGCAGCTTCCTCCAGGGCTTGACGATTGGCGCAGATACGCAGTATTTT. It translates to CASSFLQGLTIGADTQYF.

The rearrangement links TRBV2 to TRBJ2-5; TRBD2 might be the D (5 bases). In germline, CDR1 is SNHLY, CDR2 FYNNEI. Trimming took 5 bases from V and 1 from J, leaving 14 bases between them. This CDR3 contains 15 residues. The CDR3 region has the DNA TGTGCCAGCAGTCGGGAAAGAGGTATCCAAGAGACCCAGTACTTC. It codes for CASSRERGIQETQYF.

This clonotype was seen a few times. CDR3 coding DNA: TGTGCCAGCAGCCAATCGAGACTAGCCCGCTACGAGCAGTACTTC. It specifies CASSQSRLARYEQYF. The chain recombines TRBV4-2 with TRBJ2-7; 7 bases map to TRBD2. The CDR3 is made up of 15 amino acids. In germline, CDR1 is LGHNA, CDR2 YNFKEQ. The trim removed 2 bases at V and 3 bases at J, leaving 7 bases unmatched.

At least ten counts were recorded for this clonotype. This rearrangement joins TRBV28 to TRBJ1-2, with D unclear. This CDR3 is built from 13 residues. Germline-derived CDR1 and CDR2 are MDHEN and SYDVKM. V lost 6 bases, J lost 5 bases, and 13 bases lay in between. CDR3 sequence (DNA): TGTGCCAGCAGACGATTCGGGCGTTATGGCTACACCTTC. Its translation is CASRRFGRYGYTF.

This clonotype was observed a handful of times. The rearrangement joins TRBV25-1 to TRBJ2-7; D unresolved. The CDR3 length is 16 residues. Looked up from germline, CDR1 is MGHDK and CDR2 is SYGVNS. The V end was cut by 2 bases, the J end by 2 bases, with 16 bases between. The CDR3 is CASSEAQVRGPYEQYF. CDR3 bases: TGTGCCAGCAGTGAAGCCCAAGTAAGAGGTCCCTACGAGCAGTACTTC.

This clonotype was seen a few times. The DNA for the CDR3 is TGTGCCAGCAGTGATTTCATGGGGACAGGGAGCTCTGGGGCCAACGTCCTGACTTTC. It codes for CASSDFMGTGSSGANVLTF. J is TRBJ2-6 and V is TRBV7-6; TRBD1 aligns across 9 bases. The germline CDR1 and CDR2 sequences are SGHVS and FNYEAQ. CDR3 length: 19 residues. Trimming removed 6 bases from V and 0 bases from J; junction bases left unmatched: 12.

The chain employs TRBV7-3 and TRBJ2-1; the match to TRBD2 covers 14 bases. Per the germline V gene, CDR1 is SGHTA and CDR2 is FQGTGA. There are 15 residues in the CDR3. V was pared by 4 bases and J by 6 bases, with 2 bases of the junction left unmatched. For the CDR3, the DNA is TGTGCCAGCAGCTGGGGGACTAGCGGGGGCAATGAGCAGTTCTTC. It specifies CASSWGTSGGNEQFF.

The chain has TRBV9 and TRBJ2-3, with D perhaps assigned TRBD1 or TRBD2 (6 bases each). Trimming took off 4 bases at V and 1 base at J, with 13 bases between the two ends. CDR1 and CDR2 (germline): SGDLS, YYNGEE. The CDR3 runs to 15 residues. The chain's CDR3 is CASSLSGQRTDTQYF. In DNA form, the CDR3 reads TGTGCCAGCAGCCTTAGCGGACAGCGCACAGATACGCAGTATTTT.

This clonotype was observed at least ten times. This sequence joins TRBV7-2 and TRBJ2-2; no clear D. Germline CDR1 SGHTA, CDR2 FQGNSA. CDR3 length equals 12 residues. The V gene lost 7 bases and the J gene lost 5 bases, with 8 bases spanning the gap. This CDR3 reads CASNLETGELFF. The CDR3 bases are TGTGCCAGCAACCTCGAAACCGGGGAGCTGTTTTTT.

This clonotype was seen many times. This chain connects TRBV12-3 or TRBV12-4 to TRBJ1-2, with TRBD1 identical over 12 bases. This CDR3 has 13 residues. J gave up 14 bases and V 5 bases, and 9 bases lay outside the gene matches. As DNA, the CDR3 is TGTGCCAGCAGTGGGACAGGGGGCCAACGGAGTACCTTC. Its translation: CASSGTGGQRSTF.

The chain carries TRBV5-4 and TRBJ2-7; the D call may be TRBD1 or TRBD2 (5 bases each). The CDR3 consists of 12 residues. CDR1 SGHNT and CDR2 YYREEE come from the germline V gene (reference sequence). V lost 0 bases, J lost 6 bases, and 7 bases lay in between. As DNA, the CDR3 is TGTGCCAGCAGCTTGGGGGACCGCGAGCAGTACTTC. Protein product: CASSLGDREQYF. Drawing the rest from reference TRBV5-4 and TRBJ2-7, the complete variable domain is ETGVTQSPTHLIKTRGQQVTLRCSSQSGHNTVSWYQQALGQGPQFIFQYYREEENGRGNFPPRFSGLQFPNYSSELNVNALELDDSALYLCASSLGDREQYFGPGTRLTVT.

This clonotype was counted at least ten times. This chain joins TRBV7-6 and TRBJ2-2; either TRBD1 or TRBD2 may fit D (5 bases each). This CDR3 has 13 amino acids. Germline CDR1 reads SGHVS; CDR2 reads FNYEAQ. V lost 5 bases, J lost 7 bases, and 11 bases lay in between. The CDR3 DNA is TGTGCCAGCAGCATGCAGGGAGTCGGGGAGCTGTTTTTT. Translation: CASSMQGVGELFF.

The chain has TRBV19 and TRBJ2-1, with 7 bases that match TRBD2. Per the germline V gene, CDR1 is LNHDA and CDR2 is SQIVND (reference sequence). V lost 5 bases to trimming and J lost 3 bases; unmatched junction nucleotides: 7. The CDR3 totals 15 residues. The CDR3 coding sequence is TGTGCCAGTAGTTTCTTACGGGAGGTCTACAATGAGCAGTTCTTC. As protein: CASSFLREVYNEQFF.

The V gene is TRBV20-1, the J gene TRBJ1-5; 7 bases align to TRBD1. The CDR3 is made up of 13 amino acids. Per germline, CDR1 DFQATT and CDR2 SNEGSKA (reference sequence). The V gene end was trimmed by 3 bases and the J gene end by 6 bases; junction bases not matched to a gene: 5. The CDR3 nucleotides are TGCAGTGCTAGGCGGGACAGAGGTCAGCCCCAGCATTTT. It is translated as CSARRDRGQPQHF.

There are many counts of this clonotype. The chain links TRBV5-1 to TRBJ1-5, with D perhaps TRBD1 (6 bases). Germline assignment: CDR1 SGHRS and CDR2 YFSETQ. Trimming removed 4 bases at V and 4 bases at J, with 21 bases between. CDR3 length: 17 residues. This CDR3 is CASSRTTRDKKNQPQHF. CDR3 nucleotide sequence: TGCGCCAGCAGCCGTACCACTCGGGACAAAAAAAATCAGCCCCAGCATTTT.

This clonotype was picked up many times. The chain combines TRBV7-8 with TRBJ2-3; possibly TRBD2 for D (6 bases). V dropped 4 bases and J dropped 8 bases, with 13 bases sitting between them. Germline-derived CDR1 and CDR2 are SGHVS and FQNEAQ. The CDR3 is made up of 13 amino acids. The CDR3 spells CASSSLGTATQYF. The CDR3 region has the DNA TGTGCCAGCAGCTCCTTAGGGACTGCTACGCAGTATTTT.

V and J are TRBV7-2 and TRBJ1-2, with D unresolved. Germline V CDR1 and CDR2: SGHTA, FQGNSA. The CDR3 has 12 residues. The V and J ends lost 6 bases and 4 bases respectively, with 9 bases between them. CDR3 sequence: CASSIRPYGYTF. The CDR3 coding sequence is TGTGCCAGCAGTATCCGGCCCTATGGCTACACCTTC.

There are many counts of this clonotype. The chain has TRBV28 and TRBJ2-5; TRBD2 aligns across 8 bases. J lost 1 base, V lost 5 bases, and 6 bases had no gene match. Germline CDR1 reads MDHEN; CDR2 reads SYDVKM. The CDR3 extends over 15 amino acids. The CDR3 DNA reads TGTGCCAGCAGTCGTACTAGCGGAGCCCAAGAGACCCAGTACTTC. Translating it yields CASSRTSGAQETQYF.

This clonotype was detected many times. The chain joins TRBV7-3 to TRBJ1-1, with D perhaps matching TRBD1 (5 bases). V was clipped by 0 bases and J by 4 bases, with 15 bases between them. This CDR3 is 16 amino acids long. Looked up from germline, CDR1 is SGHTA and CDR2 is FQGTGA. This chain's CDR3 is CASSLTGRVESTEAFF. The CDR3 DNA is TGTGCCAGCAGCTTAACGGGCAGGGTGGAATCCACTGAAGCTTTCTTT. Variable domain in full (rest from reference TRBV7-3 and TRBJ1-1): GAGVSQTPSNKVTEKGKYVELRCDPISGHTALYWYRQSLGQGPEFLIYFQGTGAADDSGLPNDRFFAVRPEGSVSTLKIQRTERGDSAVYLCASSLTGRVESTEAFFGQGTRLTVV.

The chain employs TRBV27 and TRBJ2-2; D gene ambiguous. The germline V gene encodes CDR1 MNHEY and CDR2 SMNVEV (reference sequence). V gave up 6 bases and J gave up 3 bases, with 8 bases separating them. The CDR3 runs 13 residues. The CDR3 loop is CASRPSHTGELFF. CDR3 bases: TGTGCCAGCAGGCCGTCCCACACCGGGGAGCTGTTTTTT.

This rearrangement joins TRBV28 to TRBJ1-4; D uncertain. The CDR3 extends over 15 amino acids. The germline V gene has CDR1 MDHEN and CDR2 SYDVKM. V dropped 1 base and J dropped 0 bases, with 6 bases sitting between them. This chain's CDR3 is CASSLLAATNEKLFF. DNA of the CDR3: TGTGCCAGCAGTTTATTAGCCGCAACTAATGAAAAACTGTTTTTT.

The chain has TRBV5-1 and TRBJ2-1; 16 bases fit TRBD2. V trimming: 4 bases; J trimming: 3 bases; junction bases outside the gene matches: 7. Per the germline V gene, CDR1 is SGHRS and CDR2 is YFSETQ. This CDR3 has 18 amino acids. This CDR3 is CASSQGLAGGTLYNEQFF. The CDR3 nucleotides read TGCGCCAGCAGCCAGGGACTAGCGGGGGGGACCCTCTACAATGAGCAGTTCTTC.

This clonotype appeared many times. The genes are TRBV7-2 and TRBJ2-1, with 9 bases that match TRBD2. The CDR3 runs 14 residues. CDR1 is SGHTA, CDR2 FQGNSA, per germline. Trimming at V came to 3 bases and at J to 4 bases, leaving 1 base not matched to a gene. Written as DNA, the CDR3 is TGTGCCAGCAGCTTCGCGGGAGGGTACAATGAGCAGTTCTTC. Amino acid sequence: CASSFAGGYNEQFF.

The CDR3 is CASSPNRGRYTDTQYF. In DNA, the CDR3 is TGTGCCAGCTCACCTAACAGGGGTCGTTACACAGATACGCAGTATTTT. The V gene is TRBV18, the J gene TRBJ2-3; 7 bases agree with TRBD1. This CDR3 has 16 residues. Per the germline V gene, CDR1 is KGHSH and CDR2 is LQKENI. V shed 3 bases and J 2 bases; nucleotides not matched to a gene: 8.